This T cell receptor (beta chain) was sequenced for a study of response to subunit inactivated influenza vaccine. General study results and limits: Authors suggested each seasonal influenza vaccination recruits few new T cells.

This clonotype was detected a few times. Its target is not known. One entry per CDR3 protein, called by TCRdb with MiXCR from the RT-PCR reads. The sample shows about 480,000 distinct CDR3 sequences, less than 30% of them seen only once. V lost 4 bases and J lost 8, with 14 bases in between. The CDR3 totals 13 residues. Germline CDR1 reads SGHAT; CDR2 reads FQNNGV. Specimen: CD4+ T cells sorted from PBMCs, collected roughly 5 days after vaccination. The chain carries TRBV11-2 and TRBJ1-1; D is perhaps TRBD1 (6 bases). The receptor was isolated from a man in his fifties or sixties who received an inactivated influenza vaccine. CDR3 nucleotide sequence: TGTGCCAGCAGCTGGGCAGGGGCTCAAGAAGCTTTCTTT. Residues: CASSWAGAQEAFF.